This T cell receptor (beta chain) was identified during a study of T cell clonality in common variable immunodeficiency. The assay was immunoSEQ multiplex PCR, and TCRdb's table has in-frame clones only and misses some. This record lists around 45,000 clones, none seen once only, and the top ten clones contain approximately 6.2%. This clone showed up many times. Its antigen remains unidentified. The read ends 3 residues early relative to the CDR3; the germline J gene fills the gap. Blood samples were heparinized, roughly 5 to 9 ml per donor. Study-wide findings and caveats: T cell subpopulation sequencing would be needed to explain CVID clonality. Compared with controls, CVID subjects had fewer shared TCRbeta clones. Fewer deletions and N-nucleotide insertions were reportedly seen in common variable immunodeficiency TCR beta sequences.

Germline loops: CDR1 WNHNN, CDR2 SYGVQD (reference sequence). Between the trimmed V and J ends, which lost 2 bases and 4 bases, there was a span of 14 bases. The CDR3 runs 16 residues. This clonotype was sampled from a person between 18 and 75 years old in good health. This rearrangement joins TRBV10-1 to TRBJ2-2, with D possibly matching TRBD1 (6 bases). Sequenced sample: peripheral blood mononuclear cells. CDR3: CASSEEDSVITGELFF. The sequenced part of the CDR3 DNA is TGCGCCAGCAGTGAGGAGGACAGCGTAATCACCGGGGAG.